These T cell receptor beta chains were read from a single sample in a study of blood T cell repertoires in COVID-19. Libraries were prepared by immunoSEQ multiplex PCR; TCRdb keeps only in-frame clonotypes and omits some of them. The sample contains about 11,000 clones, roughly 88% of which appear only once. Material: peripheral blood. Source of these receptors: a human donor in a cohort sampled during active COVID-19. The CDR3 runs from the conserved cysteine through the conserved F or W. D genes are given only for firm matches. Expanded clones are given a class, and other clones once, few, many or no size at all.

CDR3nt: TGTGCCAGCAGTTTTGCCGGCTACGAGCAGTACTTC
CDR3aa: CASSFAGYEQYF
abundance: -
d_gene: -
j_gene: TRBJ2-7
v_gene: TRBV12-3/TRBV12-4
len: 12

CDR3nt: TGCAGCGTCCACACACTGGACAGTAACTATGGCTACACCTTC
CDR3aa: CSVHTLDSNYGYTF
abundance: -
d_gene: -
j_gene: TRBJ1-2
v_gene: TRBV29-1
len: 14

CDR3nt: TGCGCCAGCAGCTTAGGAGGGCTAAGTGGAAACACCATATATTTT
CDR3aa: CASSLGGLSGNTIYF
abundance: -
d_gene: -
j_gene: TRBJ1-3
v_gene: TRBV5-1
len: 15

CDR3nt: TGCGCCAGCAGCCTCCGACTAGCGGGTCCCCAAGAGACCCAGTACTTC
CDR3aa: CASSLRLAGPQETQYF
abundance: -
d_gene: TRBD2
j_gene: TRBJ2-5
v_gene: TRBV4-1
len: 16

CDR3nt: TGTGCCAGCAGGGGGGGACAGAAAGGCGACAATGAGCAGTTCTTC
CDR3aa: CASRGGQKGDNEQFF
abundance: -
d_gene: -
j_gene: TRBJ2-1
v_gene: TRBV6-6
len: 15

CDR3nt: TGTGCCAGCAGAATTACAGGGGGATCTAACTATGGCTACACCTTC
CDR3aa: CASRITGGSNYGYTF
abundance: -
d_gene: TRBD1
j_gene: TRBJ1-2
v_gene: TRBV5-6
len: 15

CDR3nt: TGTGCCAGCAGCGTTTCTCGGACTAGCGGACAAGAGACCCAGTACTTC
CDR3aa: CASSVSRTSGQETQYF
abundance: -
d_gene: TRBD2
j_gene: TRBJ2-5
v_gene: TRBV9
len: 16

CDR3nt: TGTGCCAGCAGTTTATCGCTAGAAAGCTCCTACGAGCAGTACTTC
CDR3aa: CASSLSLESSYEQYF
abundance: -
d_gene: -
j_gene: TRBJ2-7
v_gene: TRBV27
len: 15

CDR3nt: TGCGCCAGCAGTCTCGACAGGGGCGATGAAAAACTGTTTTTT
CDR3aa: CASSLDRGDEKLFF
abundance: -
d_gene: TRBD1
j_gene: TRBJ1-4
v_gene: TRBV10-1
len: 14

CDR3nt: TGTGCCAGCAGTTTCTATTCCGGGGGGAGAGATACGCAGTATTTT
CDR3aa: CASSFYSGGRDTQYF
abundance: -
d_gene: TRBD2
j_gene: TRBJ2-3
v_gene: TRBV27
len: 15

CDR3nt: TGTGCCAGCAGCGAGACAGGGAACGAGCAGTACTTC
CDR3aa: CASSETGNEQYF
abundance: -
d_gene: TRBD1
j_gene: TRBJ2-7
v_gene: TRBV5-8
len: 12

CDR3nt: TGTGCCAGTGCTCGCGGGCACGAGCAGTACTTC
CDR3aa: CASARGHEQYF
abundance: -
d_gene: -
j_gene: TRBJ2-7
v_gene: TRBV19
len: 11

CDR3nt: TGTGCCAGCAGCGTCTTTTCAGGGGGCCTGAACACCGGGGAGCTGTTTTTT
CDR3aa: CASSVFSGGLNTGELFF
abundance: -
d_gene: TRBD1
j_gene: TRBJ2-2
v_gene: TRBV9
len: 17

CDR3nt: TGTGCCAGCAGCGTAGGTAACGGGGGGAGGCTGTACTTC
CDR3aa: CASSVGNGGRLYF
abundance: -
d_gene: TRBD2
j_gene: TRBJ2-7
v_gene: TRBV9
len: 13

CDR3nt: TGTGCCATCAGTAGGGACAGGGAGGCAGATACGCAGTATTTT
CDR3aa: CAISRDREADTQYF
abundance: -
d_gene: TRBD1
j_gene: TRBJ2-3
v_gene: TRBV10-3
len: 14

CDR3nt: TGCAGCGTTGGGGGGGGAGGGTTCACTGGAAACACCATATATTTT
CDR3aa: CSVGGGGFTGNTIYF
abundance: -
d_gene: -
j_gene: TRBJ1-3
v_gene: TRBV29-1
len: 15

CDR3nt: TGTGCCAGTAGTAACTCCCCTCCTTTAAAGACTAGCGGGGGGCGGAATGAGCAGTTCTTC
CDR3aa: CASSNSPPLKTSGGRNEQFF
abundance: -
d_gene: TRBD2
j_gene: TRBJ2-1
v_gene: TRBV19
len: 20

CDR3nt: TGTGCCAGCAGGACATTTTACTCTGGGGCCAACGTCCTGACTTTC
CDR3aa: CASRTFYSGANVLTF
abundance: few
d_gene: -
j_gene: TRBJ2-6
v_gene: TRBV27
len: 15

CDR3nt: TGTGCCAGCAGCGTAGTAGCGGGGGGGGCGAACACCGGGGAGCTGTTTTTT
CDR3aa: CASSVVAGGANTGELFF
abundance: -
d_gene: TRBD2
j_gene: TRBJ2-2
v_gene: TRBV9
len: 17

CDR3nt: TGTGCCAGCAGTAGAGGGATCTATGGCTACACCTTC
CDR3aa: CASSRGIYGYTF
abundance: -
d_gene: -
j_gene: TRBJ1-2
v_gene: TRBV2
len: 12

CDR3nt: TGCGCCAGCAGCGCGGGACAGCCGGGGTCACCCCTCCACTTT
CDR3aa: CASSAGQPGSPLHF
abundance: -
d_gene: TRBD1
j_gene: TRBJ1-6
v_gene: TRBV10-2
len: 14

CDR3nt: TGTGCCAGCAACCCTAGACAGGGGAGTTTCAATGAGCAGTTCTTC
CDR3aa: CASNPRQGSFNEQFF
abundance: -
d_gene: TRBD1
j_gene: TRBJ2-1
v_gene: TRBV6-5
len: 15

CDR3nt: TGTGCCAGCAGTTACTCTGTAGGAGCTGCGGAAGAGACCCAGTACTTC
CDR3aa: CASSYSVGAAEETQYF
abundance: once
d_gene: -
j_gene: TRBJ2-5
v_gene: TRBV6-5
len: 16

CDR3nt: TGTGCCATCAGTGCAGGGGGAAGTCCAGATACGCAGTATTTT
CDR3aa: CAISAGGSPDTQYF
abundance: -
d_gene: TRBD1
j_gene: TRBJ2-3
v_gene: TRBV10-3
len: 14

CDR3nt: TGTGCCAGCAGCTTCGGGACAGGGCCCGTGGAGCAGTACTTC
CDR3aa: CASSFGTGPVEQYF
abundance: -
d_gene: TRBD1
j_gene: TRBJ2-7
v_gene: TRBV9
len: 14

CDR3nt: TGTGTCAGCAGCCTCGGACAGGGGTACGGCTACACCTTC
CDR3aa: CVSSLGQGYGYTF
abundance: -
d_gene: TRBD1
j_gene: TRBJ1-2
v_gene: TRBV3-1/TRBV3-2
len: 13

CDR3nt: TGTGCCAGCAGTTTGCCGGGACAGGGGAACAATGAGCAGTTCTTC
CDR3aa: CASSLPGQGNNEQFF
abundance: -
d_gene: TRBD1
j_gene: TRBJ2-1
v_gene: TRBV27
len: 15

CDR3nt: TGCGCCAGCAGCTTTGAGGTGAACACTGAAGCTTTCTTT
CDR3aa: CASSFEVNTEAFF
abundance: -
d_gene: -
j_gene: TRBJ1-1
v_gene: TRBV5-1
len: 13

CDR3nt: TGTGCCAGCAGGGACAGGGGGAACCGGAGAATTAAGAACACTGAAGCTTTCTTT
CDR3aa: CASRDRGNRRIKNTEAFF
abundance: -
d_gene: TRBD1
j_gene: TRBJ1-1
v_gene: TRBV2
len: 18

CDR3nt: TGTGCCTGGGGGGGACAGGGGAGGGAGACCCAGTACTTC
CDR3aa: CAWGGQGRETQYF
abundance: -
d_gene: TRBD1
j_gene: TRBJ2-5
v_gene: TRBV30
len: 13

CDR3nt: TGTGCCAGCAGCCAAGTGGTGGGGGGGCTCAGCGGTCTGCACTTC
CDR3aa: CASSQVVGGLSGLHF
abundance: -
d_gene: -
j_gene: TRBJ2-4
v_gene: TRBV3-1/TRBV3-2
len: 15

CDR3nt: TGTGCCAGCGGGACAGGGAATGAAAAACTGTTTTTT
CDR3aa: CASGTGNEKLFF
abundance: -
d_gene: TRBD1
j_gene: TRBJ1-4
v_gene: TRBV6-5
len: 12

CDR3nt: TGTGCCAAATTGAGGGAGGGTCAAGAATCCTATAATTCACCCCTCCACTTT
CDR3aa: CAKLREGQESYNSPLHF
abundance: -
d_gene: -
j_gene: TRBJ1-6
v_gene: TRBV27
len: 17

CDR3nt: TGTGCCAGCAGTGGGCAGTACACCGGGGAGCTGTTTTTT
CDR3aa: CASSGQYTGELFF
abundance: -
d_gene: -
j_gene: TRBJ2-2
v_gene: TRBV5-6
len: 13

CDR3nt: TGTGCCAGCAGCCAAATAGGGGGTGGAGAGACCCAGTACTTC
CDR3aa: CASSQIGGGETQYF
abundance: -
d_gene: -
j_gene: TRBJ2-5
v_gene: TRBV7-6
len: 14

CDR3nt: TGTGCTAGTGGTTTGGTACCGGGACAGGGGTCCTACGAGCAGTACTTC
CDR3aa: CASGLVPGQGSYEQYF
abundance: -
d_gene: TRBD1
j_gene: TRBJ2-7
v_gene: TRBV12-5
len: 16

CDR3nt: TGTGCCAGCAGCCACCATTCGGGACAGGGTAATGAAAAACTGTTTTTT
CDR3aa: CASSHHSGQGNEKLFF
abundance: -
d_gene: TRBD1
j_gene: TRBJ1-4
v_gene: TRBV4-2
len: 16

CDR3nt: TGTGCCAGCAGCTTAAATAGCAGGGGGAGCGATGACGGCTACACCTTC
CDR3aa: CASSLNSRGSDDGYTF
abundance: -
d_gene: TRBD1
j_gene: TRBJ1-2
v_gene: TRBV7-9
len: 16

CDR3nt: TGTGCCAGCAGTCACGACAGGCCGAACACTGAAGCTTTCTTT
CDR3aa: CASSHDRPNTEAFF
abundance: once
d_gene: -
j_gene: TRBJ1-1
v_gene: TRBV6-5
len: 14

CDR3nt: TGCGCCAGCAGTGCGGGGACAGTTCCCTACGAGCAGTACTTC
CDR3aa: CASSAGTVPYEQYF
abundance: -
d_gene: TRBD1
j_gene: TRBJ2-7
v_gene: TRBV10-2
len: 14

CDR3nt: TGTGCCAGCAGCTACGACAGGGGGTCTTACAATGAGCAGTTCTTC
CDR3aa: CASSYDRGSYNEQFF
abundance: -
d_gene: TRBD1
j_gene: TRBJ2-1
v_gene: TRBV4-2
len: 15